What follows are 28 T cell receptor beta chains derived from one specimen sequenced in a study of Ad26.COV2.S vaccination and SARS-CoV-2 variants. The table came from immunoSEQ multiplex PCR; TCRdb's copy has only in-frame clones and leaves some out. The data contain over 110,000 clones, about nine tenths of them singletons. The sample here was peripheral blood, taken after recovery from COVID-19. These TCRs come from a human donor who had recovered from COVID-19.

The chain carries TRBV11-2 and TRBJ1-1; D unresolved. From germline, CDR1 is SGHAT and CDR2 FQNNGV. Trimming took off 0 bases at V and 4 bases at J, with 6 bases between the two ends. The CDR3 covers 13 residues. CDR3 residues: CASSLERSTEAFF. CDR3 in DNA: TGTGCCAGCAGCTTAGAACGGTCCACTGAAGCTTTCTTT.

The chain recombines TRBV27 with TRBJ2-4; tentatively, D is TRBD1 (5 bases). Between the trimmed V and J ends, which lost 4 bases and 0 bases, there was a span of 13 bases. Germline CDR1 and CDR2: MNHEY and SMNVEV (reference sequence). The CDR3 spans 16 residues. CDR3 DNA sequence: TGTGCCAGCAGTTACGAGAGTAGGGGAGCCAAAAACATTCAGTACTTC. Translating gives CASSYESRGAKNIQYF.

This clone was detected only once. CDR3 nucleotide sequence: TGTGCCAGCAGTGAACAGCCCCTTGGACGAGGCACCGGGGAGCTGTTTTTT. Residues: CASSEQPLGRGTGELFF. The chain joins TRBV6-1 to TRBJ2-2; D not certain. The germline CDR1 and CDR2 sequences are MNHNS and SASEGT. V was clipped by 2 bases and J by 4 bases, with 17 bases between them. This CDR3 region has 17 residues.

The V call is TRBV6-2 or TRBV6-3, the J call TRBJ2-2; no reliable D call. CDR3 length: 15 amino acids. The germline CDR1 and CDR2 sequences are MNHEY and SVGEGT. V shed 4 bases and J shed 7 bases, with 16 bases lying between them. In nucleotides, the CDR3 is TGTGCCAGCAGTTTTGTAAGGGAAGGAAACGGGGAGCTGTTTTTT. It translates to CASSFVREGNGELFF.

This chain uses TRBV7-9 with TRBJ2-1; unclear D gene. From germline, CDR1 is SEHNR and CDR2 FQNEAQ (reference sequence). The CDR3 consists of 13 residues. Trimming cost V 4 bases and J 4 bases, with 8 bases left between them. This chain's CDR3 is CASSSTSYNEQFF. CDR3 sequence (DNA): TGTGCCAGCAGCTCAACCTCGTACAATGAGCAGTTCTTC.

V gene TRBV28 combines with J gene TRBJ1-4; 7 bases map to TRBD1. The J segment lost 5 bases and the V segment lost 4 bases, leaving 4 bases of the junction unmatched. From germline, CDR1 is MDHEN and CDR2 SYDVKM. This CDR3 contains 14 residues. CDR3 DNA: TGTGCCAGCAGTTCGGGACAGTCAAATGAAAAACTGTTTTTT. It codes for CASSSGQSNEKLFF.

This clone was counted a single time. This chain connects TRBV5-4 to TRBJ1-4; D remains ambiguous. The CDR3 extends over 15 amino acids. The germline gives CDR1 SGHNT, CDR2 YYREEE (reference sequence). Trimming removed 0 bases from V and 0 bases from J, with 6 bases in between. The CDR3 DNA is TGTGCCAGCAGCTTGGACGCTTCAACTAATGAAAAACTGTTTTTT. It codes for CASSLDASTNEKLFF.

This clone showed up just once. The chain carries TRBV30 and TRBJ2-7; tentative D call: TRBD1 (5 bases). This CDR3 is 12 amino acids long. From germline, CDR1 is GTSNPN and CDR2 SVGIG (reference sequence). V lost 5 bases and J 2 bases, leaving 10 bases between the germline ends. The CDR3 loop reads CAWGDSTYEQYF. CDR3 bases: TGTGCCTGGGGAGACAGCACCTACGAGCAGTACTTC.

The chain recombines TRBV12-3 or TRBV12-4 with TRBJ2-2; D is undetermined. The V end lost 4 bases, the J end lost 9 bases, and 6 bases lay between the germline ends. The CDR3 totals 11 residues. The CDR3 is CASSSWRELFF. The DNA for the CDR3 is TGTGCCAGCAGTTCTTGGAGGGAGCTGTTTTTT.

This clone was seen only a few times. This chain links TRBV5-8 with TRBJ1-2; 11 bases fit TRBD1. The CDR3 runs 15 residues. After removal of 4 bases from V and 8 bases from J, the junction contained 10 bases not matched to a gene. Germline V gives CDR1 SGHTS, CDR2 YDEGEE. The CDR3 loop is CASSAYGQGAKGYTF. For the CDR3, the DNA is TGTGCCAGCAGCGCCTATGGACAGGGGGCGAAGGGCTACACCTTC.

The V gene is TRBV6-6, the J gene TRBJ2-5, with 9 bases aligning to TRBD1. Per germline, CDR1 MNHNY and CDR2 SVGAGI (reference sequence). The length of the CDR3 is 15 residues. J was trimmed by 5 bases and V by 6 bases; bases with no gene match: 10. CDR3 in amino acids: CASRNPGQGEETQYF. Here the CDR3 DNA reads TGTGCCAGCAGAAACCCGGGACAGGGTGAGGAGACCCAGTACTTC.

V gene TRBV5-6 combines with J gene TRBJ2-3, with 14 nucleotides matching TRBD2. V was pared by 2 bases and J by 2 bases, with 7 bases of the junction left unmatched. This CDR3 spans 18 amino acids. In germline, CDR1 is SGHDT, CDR2 YYEEEE. The CDR3 region is CASSFRGLAGAFTDTQYF. In DNA form, the CDR3 reads TGTGCCAGCAGCTTCCGGGGACTAGCGGGGGCCTTCACAGATACGCAGTATTTT. Filled out from reference TRBV5-6 and TRBJ2-3, the complete variable domain reads DAGVTQSPTHLIKTRGQQVTLRCSPKSGHDTVSWYQQALGQGPQFIFQYYEEEERQRGNFPDRFSGHQFPNYSSELNVNALLLGDSALYLCASSFRGLAGAFTDTQYFGPGTRLTVL.

V and J are TRBV28 and TRBJ2-1; TRBD1 agrees at 7 bases. CDR3 size: 13 residues. Germline values: CDR1 MDHEN, CDR2 SYDVKM. With V trimmed by 7 bases and J by 6 bases, 6 bases remained unmatched. CDR3 loop: CASKSTGRNEQFF. The CDR3 DNA sequence: TGTGCCAGCAAATCGACAGGGCGCAATGAGCAGTTCTTC.

The chain employs TRBV29-1 and TRBJ2-7; the D gene could be TRBD1 or TRBD2 (5 bases each). The CDR3 totals 14 residues. Per the germline V gene, CDR1 is SQVTM and CDR2 is ANQGSEA. V lost 3 bases and J 7 bases, leaving 19 bases between the germline ends. The CDR3 DNA follows: TGCAGCGTTGAGGATCCGGGACCCTTCGGGGAGCAGTACTTC. Its protein is CSVEDPGPFGEQYF.

V is TRBV2 and J is TRBJ1-1, with TRBD1 as a possible D gene (5 bases). CDR3 size: 15 residues. The germline gives CDR1 SNHLY, CDR2 FYNNEI. Trimming shortened V by 3 bases and J by 8 bases, and 19 bases separated the two germline ends. CDR3 sequence: CASSETLGRLEEAFF. The DNA of the CDR3 is TGTGCCAGCAGTGAGACGTTGGGGCGATTGGAAGAAGCTTTCTTT.

This chain uses TRBV7-8 with TRBJ1-1; D is unresolved. The CDR3 consists of 14 residues. Looked up from germline, CDR1 is SGHVS and CDR2 is FQNEAQ. V dropped 3 bases and J dropped 1 base, with 9 bases sitting between them. CDR3 bases: TGTGCCAGCAGCTTCCAGGCTTCGAACACTGAAGCTTTCTTT. It is translated as CASSFQASNTEAFF.

The J gene is TRBJ1-2, the V gene TRBV27; TRBD1 matches 7 bases. The V and J ends lost 7 bases and 4 bases, in that order; junction bases with no gene match: 12. This CDR3 is built from 15 residues. Germline V CDR1 and CDR2: MNHEY, SMNVEV (reference sequence). The CDR3 nucleotides are TGTGCCAGCACCGACAGGACAGGAAGTTCCTATGGCTACACCTTC. Protein product: CASTDRTGSSYGYTF.

V is TRBV18 and J is TRBJ2-3, with D maybe TRBD1 (6 bases). CDR1 is KGHSH and CDR2 is LQKENI in the germline V gene. V was cut by 4 bases and J by 1 base, with 12 bases left in between. CDR3 size: 15 residues. The CDR3 bases are TGTGCCAGCTCACTGTTTGGGGGCGGCACAGATACGCAGTATTTT. Protein: CASSLFGGGTDTQYF. Full variable domain (outside the CDR3, taken from reference TRBV18 and TRBJ2-3): NAGVMQNPRHLVRRRGQEARLRCSPMKGHSHVYWYRQLPEEGLKFMVYLQKENIIDESGMPKERFSAEFPKEGPSILRIQQVVRGDSAAYFCASSLFGGGTDTQYFGPGTRLTVL.

CDR3 in amino acids: CASGLVAGGYNEQFF. The CDR3, as DNA: TGTGCCAGCGGACTCGTAGCGGGGGGATACAATGAGCAGTTCTTC. The V gene is TRBV27, the J gene TRBJ2-1; 10 positions match TRBD2. The V and J ends lost 8 bases and 4 bases, in that order; junction bases with no gene match: 8. The germline V gene has CDR1 MNHEY and CDR2 SMNVEV (reference sequence). This CDR3 is built from 15 residues.

The V gene is TRBV5-8, the J gene TRBJ1-1; possibly TRBD1 for D (6 bases). Germline CDR1 SGHTS, CDR2 YDEGEE. V lost 3 bases, J lost 10 bases, and 13 bases lay in between. The CDR3 runs to 12 residues. CDR3 loop: CASSSSGARAFF. The CDR3 DNA reads as TGTGCCAGCAGCTCTTCAGGGGCGCGAGCTTTCTTT.

This sequence joins TRBV5-4 and TRBJ2-5; D possibly matches TRBD1 or TRBD2 (5 bases each). CDR3 size: 14 residues. Germline V gene data show CDR1 as SGHNT and CDR2 as YYREEE (reference sequence). V lost 2 bases and J 5 bases, leaving 13 bases between the germline ends. For the CDR3, the DNA is TGTGCCAGCAGCTTAGGGACCCAAGCGGAGACCCAGTACTTC. Protein: CASSLGTQAETQYF.

The gene calls are TRBV7-2 and TRBJ2-7; possible D gene TRBD2, 5 bases. There are 15 residues in the CDR3. The V and J ends lost 3 bases and 6 bases respectively, with 18 bases between them. Looked up from germline, CDR1 is SGHTA and CDR2 is FQGNSA. CDR3 sequence reads: CASSLVPSWRSEQYF. The CDR3 DNA reads as TGTGCCAGCAGCTTGGTTCCCTCCTGGAGGAGCGAGCAGTACTTC.

The CDR3: CASSLVGIHSGNTIYF. The CDR3 DNA reads TGTGCCAGCAGCTTAGTGGGCATACACTCTGGAAACACCATATATTTT. This chain connects TRBV7-2 to TRBJ1-3; D unresolved. The CDR3 loop spans 16 amino acids. Germline CDR1 and CDR2: SGHTA and FQGNSA. V was shortened by 1 base and J by 0 bases, with 10 bases between the two germline ends.

The chain links TRBV11-2 to TRBJ2-1; TRBD2 is a possible D gene (6 bases). Germline CDR1 SGHAT, CDR2 FQNNGV. V dropped 6 bases and J dropped 0 bases, with 15 bases sitting between them. There are 16 residues in the CDR3. The CDR3 nucleotides are TGTGCCAGCAGAATCACTGGGGGGAGCTCCTACAATGAGCAGTTCTTC. Translated, it gives CASRITGGSSYNEQFF.

The chain employs TRBV20-1 and TRBJ2-3; unclear D gene. Germline V gives CDR1 DFQATT, CDR2 SNEGSKA (reference sequence). This CDR3 has 11 residues. The V and J ends lost 6 bases and 10 bases respectively, with 14 bases between them. CDR3 sequence reads: CSARGRVAQYF. In DNA, the CDR3 is TGCAGTGCGCGAGGACGGGTTGCGCAGTATTTT.

This clone has only a few counts. The genes are TRBV6-5 and TRBJ1-1, with TRBD1 identical over 8 bases. This CDR3 contains 15 residues. V was pared by 0 bases and J by 5 bases, with 5 bases of the junction left unmatched. Germline CDR1 MNHEY, CDR2 SVGAGI. CDR3 loop: CASSYSRTGRTEAFF. The CDR3 coding sequence is TGTGCCAGCAGTTACTCGAGGACAGGGAGGACTGAAGCTTTCTTT.

This chain connects TRBV10-2 to TRBJ2-7, with 8 bases identical to TRBD1. The length of the CDR3 is 17 residues. V gave up 10 bases and J gave up 2 bases; unmatched junction bases: 19. Germline lookup yields CDR1 WSHSY and CDR2 SAAADI. CDR3 nucleotide sequence: TGCGCCACTCAAAGGGGTATCGACAGGGGAGGCACCTACGAGCAGTACTTC. This translates into CATQRGIDRGGTYEQYF.

The chain joins TRBV6-5 to TRBJ1-6; no definite D call. Trimming cost V 2 bases and J 0 bases, with 8 bases left between them. Per the germline V gene, CDR1 is MNHEY and CDR2 is SVGAGI. CDR3 length: 16 amino acids. The CDR3 protein is CASSYGPSSYNSPLHF. In nucleotides, the CDR3 is TGTGCCAGCAGTTACGGTCCGAGCTCCTATAATTCACCCCTCCACTTT.